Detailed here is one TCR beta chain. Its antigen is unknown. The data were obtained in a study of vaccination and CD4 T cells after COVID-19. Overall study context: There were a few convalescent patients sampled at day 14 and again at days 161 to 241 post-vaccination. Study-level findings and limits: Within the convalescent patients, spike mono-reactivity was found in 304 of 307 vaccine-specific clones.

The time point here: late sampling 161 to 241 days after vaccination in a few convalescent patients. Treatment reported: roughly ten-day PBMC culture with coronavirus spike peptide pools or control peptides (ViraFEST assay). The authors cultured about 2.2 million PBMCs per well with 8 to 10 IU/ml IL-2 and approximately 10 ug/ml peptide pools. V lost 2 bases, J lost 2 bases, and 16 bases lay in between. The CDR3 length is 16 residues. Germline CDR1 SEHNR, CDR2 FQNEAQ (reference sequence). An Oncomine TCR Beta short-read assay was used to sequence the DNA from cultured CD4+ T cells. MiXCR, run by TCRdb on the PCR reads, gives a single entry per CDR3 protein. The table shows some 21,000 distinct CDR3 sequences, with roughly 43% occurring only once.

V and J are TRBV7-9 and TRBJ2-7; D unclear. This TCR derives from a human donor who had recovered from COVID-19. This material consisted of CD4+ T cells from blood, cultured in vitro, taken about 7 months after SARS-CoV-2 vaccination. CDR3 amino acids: CASSLTGAGRPYEQYF. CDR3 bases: TGTGCCAGCAGCTTAACCGGCGCAGGAAGACCCTACGAGCAGTACTTC. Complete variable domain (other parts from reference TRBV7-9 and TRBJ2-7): DTGVSQNPRHKITKRGQNVTFRCDPISEHNRLYWYRQTLGQGPEFLTYFQNEAQLEKSRLLSDRFSAERPKGSFSTLEIQRTEQGDSAMYLCASSLTGAGRPYEQYFGPGTRLTVT.